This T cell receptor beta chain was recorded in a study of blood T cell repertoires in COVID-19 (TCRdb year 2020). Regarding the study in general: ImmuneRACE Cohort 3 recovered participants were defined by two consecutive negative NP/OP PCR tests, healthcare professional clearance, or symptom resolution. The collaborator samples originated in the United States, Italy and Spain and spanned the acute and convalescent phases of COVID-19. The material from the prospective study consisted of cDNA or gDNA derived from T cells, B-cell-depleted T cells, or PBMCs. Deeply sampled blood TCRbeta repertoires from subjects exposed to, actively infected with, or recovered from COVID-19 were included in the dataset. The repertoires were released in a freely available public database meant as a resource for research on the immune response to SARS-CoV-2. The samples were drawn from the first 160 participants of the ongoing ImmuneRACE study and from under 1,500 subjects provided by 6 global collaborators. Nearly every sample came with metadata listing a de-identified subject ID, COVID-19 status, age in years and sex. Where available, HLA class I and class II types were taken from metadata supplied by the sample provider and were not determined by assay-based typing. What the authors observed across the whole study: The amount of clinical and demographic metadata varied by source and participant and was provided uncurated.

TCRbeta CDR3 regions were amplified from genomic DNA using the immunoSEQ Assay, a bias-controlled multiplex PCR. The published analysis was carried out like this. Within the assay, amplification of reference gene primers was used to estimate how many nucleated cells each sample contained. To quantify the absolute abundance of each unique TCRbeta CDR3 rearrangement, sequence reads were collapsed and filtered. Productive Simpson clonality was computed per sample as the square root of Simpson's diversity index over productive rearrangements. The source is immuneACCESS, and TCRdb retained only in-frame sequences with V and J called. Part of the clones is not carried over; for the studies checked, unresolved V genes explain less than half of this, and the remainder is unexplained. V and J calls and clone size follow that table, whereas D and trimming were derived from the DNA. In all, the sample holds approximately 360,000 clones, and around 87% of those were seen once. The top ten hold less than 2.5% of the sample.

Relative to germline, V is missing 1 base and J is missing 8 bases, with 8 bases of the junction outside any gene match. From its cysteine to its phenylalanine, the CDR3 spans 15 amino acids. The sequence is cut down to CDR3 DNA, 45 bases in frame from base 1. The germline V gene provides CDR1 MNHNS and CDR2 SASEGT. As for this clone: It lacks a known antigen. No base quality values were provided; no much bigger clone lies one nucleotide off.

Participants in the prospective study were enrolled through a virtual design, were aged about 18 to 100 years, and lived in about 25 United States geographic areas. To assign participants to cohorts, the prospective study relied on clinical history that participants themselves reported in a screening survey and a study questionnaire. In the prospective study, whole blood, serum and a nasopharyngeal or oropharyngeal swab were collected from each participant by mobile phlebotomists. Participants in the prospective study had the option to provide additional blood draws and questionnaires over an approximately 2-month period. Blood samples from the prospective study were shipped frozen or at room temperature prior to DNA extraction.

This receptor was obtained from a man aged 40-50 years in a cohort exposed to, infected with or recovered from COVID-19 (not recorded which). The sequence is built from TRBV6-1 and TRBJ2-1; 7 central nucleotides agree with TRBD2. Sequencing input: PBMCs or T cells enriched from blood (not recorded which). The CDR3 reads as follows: CASSEGGGVRHEQFF. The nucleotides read TGTGCCAGCAGTGAAGGGGGAGGGGTTAGACATGAGCAGTTCTTC.